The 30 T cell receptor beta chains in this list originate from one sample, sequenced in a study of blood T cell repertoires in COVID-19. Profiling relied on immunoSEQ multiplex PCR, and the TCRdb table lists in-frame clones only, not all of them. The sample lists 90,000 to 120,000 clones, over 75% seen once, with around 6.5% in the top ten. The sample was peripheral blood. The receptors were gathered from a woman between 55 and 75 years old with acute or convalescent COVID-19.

The CDR3 region is CAISSQITGGDSPLHF. DNA for the CDR3: TGTGCCATCAGTTCCCAGATTACAGGGGGCGATTCACCCCTCCACTTT. The rearrangement joins TRBV10-3 to TRBJ1-6, with 9 bases matching TRBD1. V was pared by 5 bases and J by 8 bases, with 10 bases of the junction left unmatched. CDR1 ENHRY and CDR2 SYGVKD come from the germline V gene. This CDR3 is 16 amino acids long.

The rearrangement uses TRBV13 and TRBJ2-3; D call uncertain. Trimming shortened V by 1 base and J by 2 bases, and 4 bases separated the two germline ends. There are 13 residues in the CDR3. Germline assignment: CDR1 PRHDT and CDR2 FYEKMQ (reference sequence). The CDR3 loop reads CASSLVHTDTQYF. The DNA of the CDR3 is TGTGCCAGCAGCTTAGTCCACACAGATACGCAGTATTTT.

The CDR3 DNA reads TGTGCCAGCAGCTTAAGCGGGCCCGGGGAGCTGTTTTTT. Translated: CASSLSGPGELFF. V gene TRBV7-3 combines with J gene TRBJ2-2; a possible D gene is TRBD2 (5 bases). The germline CDR1 and CDR2 sequences are SGHTA and FQGTGA. This CDR3 comprises 13 residues. V lost 1 base to trimming and J lost 6 bases, with 6 bases between them. The full variable domain, in which reference TRBV7-3 and TRBJ2-2 provide the parts outside the CDR3, is GAGVSQTPSNKVTEKGKYVELRCDPISGHTALYWYRQSLGQGPEFLIYFQGTGAADDSGLPNDRFFAVRPEGSVSTLKIQRTERGDSAVYLCASSLSGPGELFFGEGSRLTVL.

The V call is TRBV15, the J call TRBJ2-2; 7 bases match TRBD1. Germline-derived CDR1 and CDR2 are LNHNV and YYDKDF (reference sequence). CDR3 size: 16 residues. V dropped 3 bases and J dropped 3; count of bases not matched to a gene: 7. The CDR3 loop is CATSRETGPDTGELFF. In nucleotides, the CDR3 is TGTGCCACCAGCAGGGAGACAGGGCCCGACACCGGGGAGCTGTTTTTT.

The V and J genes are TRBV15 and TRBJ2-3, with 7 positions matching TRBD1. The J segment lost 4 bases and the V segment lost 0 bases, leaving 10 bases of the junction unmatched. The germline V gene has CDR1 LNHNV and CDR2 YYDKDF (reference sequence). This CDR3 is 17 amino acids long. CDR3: CATSRDLRGRGSDTQYF. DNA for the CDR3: TGTGCCACCAGCAGAGATCTCCGGGGCAGGGGGTCAGATACGCAGTATTTT.

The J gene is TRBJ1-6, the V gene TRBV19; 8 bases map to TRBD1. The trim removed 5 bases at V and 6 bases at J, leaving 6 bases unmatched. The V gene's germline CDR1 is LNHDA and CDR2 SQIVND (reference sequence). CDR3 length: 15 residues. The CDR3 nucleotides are TGTGCCAGTAGTGCGACAGGGGAGGTTAATTCACCCCTCCACTTT. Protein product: CASSATGEVNSPLHF.

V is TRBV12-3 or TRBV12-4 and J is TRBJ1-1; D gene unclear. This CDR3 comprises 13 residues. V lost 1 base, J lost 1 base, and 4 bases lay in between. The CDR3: CASSLGQNTEAFF. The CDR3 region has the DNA TGTGCCAGCAGTTTAGGACAGAACACTGAAGCTTTCTTT.

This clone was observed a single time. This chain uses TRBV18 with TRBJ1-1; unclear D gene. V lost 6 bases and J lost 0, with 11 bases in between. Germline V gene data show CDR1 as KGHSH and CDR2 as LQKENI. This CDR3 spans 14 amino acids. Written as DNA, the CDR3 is TGTGCCAGCTCTCTGACTGAAATGAACACTGAAGCTTTCTTT. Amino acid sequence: CASSLTEMNTEAFF.

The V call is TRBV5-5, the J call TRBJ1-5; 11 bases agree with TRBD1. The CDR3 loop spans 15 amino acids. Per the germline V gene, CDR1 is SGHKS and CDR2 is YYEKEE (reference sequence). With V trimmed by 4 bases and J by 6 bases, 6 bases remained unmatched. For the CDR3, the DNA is TGTGCCAGCAGCCTGCGGACAGGGGGCTTTCAGCCCCAGCATTTT. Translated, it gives CASSLRTGGFQPQHF.

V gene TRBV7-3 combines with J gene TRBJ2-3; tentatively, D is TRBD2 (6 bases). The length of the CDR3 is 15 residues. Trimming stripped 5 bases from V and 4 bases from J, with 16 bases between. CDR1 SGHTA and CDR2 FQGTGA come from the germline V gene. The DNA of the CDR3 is TGTGCCAGCAGCGCCCTCGGGAGAAGCTCAGATACGCAGTATTTT. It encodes CASSALGRSSDTQYF. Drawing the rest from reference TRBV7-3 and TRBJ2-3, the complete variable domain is GAGVSQTPSNKVTEKGKYVELRCDPISGHTALYWYRQSLGQGPEFLIYFQGTGAADDSGLPNDRFFAVRPEGSVSTLKIQRTERGDSAVYLCASSALGRSSDTQYFGPGTRLTVL.

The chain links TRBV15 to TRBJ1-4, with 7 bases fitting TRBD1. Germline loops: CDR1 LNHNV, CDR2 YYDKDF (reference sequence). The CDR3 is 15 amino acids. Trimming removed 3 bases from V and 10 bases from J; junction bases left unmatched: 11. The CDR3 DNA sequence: TGTGCCACCAGCAGCGAGGGGGACAGTGTCGGAAAACTGTTTTTT. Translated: CATSSEGDSVGKLFF.

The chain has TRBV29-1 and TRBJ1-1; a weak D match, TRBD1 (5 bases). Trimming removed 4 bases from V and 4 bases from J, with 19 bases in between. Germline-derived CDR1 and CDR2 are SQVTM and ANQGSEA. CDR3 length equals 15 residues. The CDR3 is CSVATITLGGTEAFF. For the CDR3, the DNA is TGCAGCGTTGCCACCATTACCTTGGGGGGCACTGAAGCTTTCTTT.

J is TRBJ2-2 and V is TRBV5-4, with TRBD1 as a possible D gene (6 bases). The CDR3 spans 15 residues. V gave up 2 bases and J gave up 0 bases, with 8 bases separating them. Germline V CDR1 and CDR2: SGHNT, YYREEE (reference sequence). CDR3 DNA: TGTGCCAGCAGCTTTGGGGGCTCGAACACCGGGGAGCTGTTTTTT. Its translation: CASSFGGSNTGELFF.

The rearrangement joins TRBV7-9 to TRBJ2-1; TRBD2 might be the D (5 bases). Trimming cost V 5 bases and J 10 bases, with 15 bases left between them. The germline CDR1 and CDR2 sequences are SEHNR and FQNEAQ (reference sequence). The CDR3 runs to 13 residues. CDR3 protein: CASSQGSGTEQFF. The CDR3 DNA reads TGTGCCAGCAGCCAAGGAAGCGGTACCGAGCAGTTCTTC.

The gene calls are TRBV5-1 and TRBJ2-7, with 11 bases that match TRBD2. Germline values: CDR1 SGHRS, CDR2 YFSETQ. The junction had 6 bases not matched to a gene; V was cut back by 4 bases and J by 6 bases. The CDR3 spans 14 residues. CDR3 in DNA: TGCGCCAGCAGCAGGCTAGCGGGAGGAGGCGAGCAGTACTTC. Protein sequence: CASSRLAGGGEQYF.

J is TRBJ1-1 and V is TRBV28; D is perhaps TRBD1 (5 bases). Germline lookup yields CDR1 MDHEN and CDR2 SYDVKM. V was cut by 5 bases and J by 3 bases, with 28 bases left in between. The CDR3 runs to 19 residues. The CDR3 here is CASSPPSRVSRAVDTEAFF. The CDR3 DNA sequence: TGTGCCAGCAGTCCTCCCTCCAGGGTCTCAAGGGCGGTGGACACTGAAGCTTTCTTT.

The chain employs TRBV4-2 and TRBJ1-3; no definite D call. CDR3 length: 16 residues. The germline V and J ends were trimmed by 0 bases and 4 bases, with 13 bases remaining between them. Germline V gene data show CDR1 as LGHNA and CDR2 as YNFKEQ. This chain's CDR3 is CASSQEFRSTGNTIYF. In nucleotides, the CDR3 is TGTGCCAGCAGCCAAGAGTTTAGGTCGACAGGAAACACCATATATTTT.

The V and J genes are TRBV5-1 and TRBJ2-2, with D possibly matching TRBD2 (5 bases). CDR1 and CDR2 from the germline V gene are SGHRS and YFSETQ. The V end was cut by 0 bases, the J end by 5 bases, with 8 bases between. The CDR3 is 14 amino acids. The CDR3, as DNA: TGCGCCAGCAGCTTGGCAGGAGGTACCGGGGAGCTGTTTTTT. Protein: CASSLAGGTGELFF.

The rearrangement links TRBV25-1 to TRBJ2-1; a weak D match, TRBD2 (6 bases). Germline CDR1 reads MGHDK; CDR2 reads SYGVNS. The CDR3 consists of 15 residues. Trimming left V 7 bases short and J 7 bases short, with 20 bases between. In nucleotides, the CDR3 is TGTGCCAGCACCGGGGGTGGGGGACGGTTTAATGAGCAGTTCTTC. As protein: CASTGGGGRFNEQFF.

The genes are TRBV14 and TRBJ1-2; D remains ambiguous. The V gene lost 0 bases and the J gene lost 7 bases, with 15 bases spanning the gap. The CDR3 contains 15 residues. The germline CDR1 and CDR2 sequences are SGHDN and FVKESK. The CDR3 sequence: CASSQDSIPGSGYTF. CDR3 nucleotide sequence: TGTGCCAGCAGCCAAGATAGTATCCCGGGATCTGGCTACACCTTC.

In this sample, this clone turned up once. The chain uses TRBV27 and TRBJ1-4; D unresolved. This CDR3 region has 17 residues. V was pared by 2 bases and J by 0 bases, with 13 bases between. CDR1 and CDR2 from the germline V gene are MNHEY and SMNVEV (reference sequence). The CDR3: CASSLRQVRSTNEKLFF. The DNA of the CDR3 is TGTGCCAGCAGTTTAAGACAAGTCCGTTCAACTAATGAAAAACTGTTTTTT.

The CDR3 loop reads CATSRVVGAGGTEAFF. CDR3 DNA: TGTGCCACCAGCAGAGTGGTGGGGGCGGGGGGGACTGAAGCTTTCTTT. This sequence joins TRBV15 and TRBJ1-1, with D possibly being TRBD1 (6 bases). The length of the CDR3 is 16 residues. V was trimmed by 1 base and J by 5 bases, leaving 17 bases between them. Germline loops: CDR1 LNHNV, CDR2 YYDKDF (reference sequence). The entire variable domain, with the rest obtained from reference TRBV15 and TRBJ1-1, is as follows: DAMVIQNPRYQVTQFGKPVTLSCSQTLNHNVMYWYQQKSSQAPKLLFHYYDKDFNNEADTPDNFQSRRPNTSFCFLDIRSPGLGDTAMYLCATSRVVGAGGTEAFFGQGTRLTVV.

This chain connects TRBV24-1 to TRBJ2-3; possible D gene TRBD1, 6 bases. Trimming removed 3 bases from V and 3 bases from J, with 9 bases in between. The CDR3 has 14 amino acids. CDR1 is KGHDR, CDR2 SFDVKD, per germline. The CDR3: CATSDTGKTDTQYF. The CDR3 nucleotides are TGTGCCACCAGTGATACAGGGAAGACAGATACGCAGTATTTT.

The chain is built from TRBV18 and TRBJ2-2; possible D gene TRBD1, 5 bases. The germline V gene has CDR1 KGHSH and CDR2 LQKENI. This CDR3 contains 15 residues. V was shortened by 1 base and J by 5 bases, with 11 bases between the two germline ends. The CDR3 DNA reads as TGTGCCAGCTCACCACGGTCGACAGAGACCGGGGAGCTGTTTTTT. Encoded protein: CASSPRSTETGELFF.

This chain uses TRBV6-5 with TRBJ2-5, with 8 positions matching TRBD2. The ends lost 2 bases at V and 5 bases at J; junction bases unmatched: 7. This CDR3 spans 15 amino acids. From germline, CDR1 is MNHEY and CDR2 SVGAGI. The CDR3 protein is CASSYQSGSTETQYF. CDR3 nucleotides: TGTGCCAGCAGTTACCAGAGCGGGAGTACGGAGACCCAGTACTTC.

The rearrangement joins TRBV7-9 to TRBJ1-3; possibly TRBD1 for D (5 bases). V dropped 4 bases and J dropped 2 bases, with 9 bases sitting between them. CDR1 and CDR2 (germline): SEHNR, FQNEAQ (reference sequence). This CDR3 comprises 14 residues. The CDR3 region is CASSSGTPGNTIYF. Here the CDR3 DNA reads TGTGCCAGCAGCTCGGGGACTCCTGGAAACACCATATATTTT.

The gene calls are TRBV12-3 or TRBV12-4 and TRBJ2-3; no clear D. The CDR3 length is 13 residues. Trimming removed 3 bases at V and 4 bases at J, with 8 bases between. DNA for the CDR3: TGTGCCAGCAGTTTCGTCCTCTCAGATACGCAGTATTTT. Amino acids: CASSFVLSDTQYF.

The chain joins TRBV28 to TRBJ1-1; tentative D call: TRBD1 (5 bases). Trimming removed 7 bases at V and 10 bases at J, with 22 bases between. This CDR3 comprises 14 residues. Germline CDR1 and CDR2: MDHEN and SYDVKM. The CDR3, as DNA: TGTGCCAGCACCCCACCCGAAAAGGGGCTGGGAGCTTTCTTT. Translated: CASTPPEKGLGAFF.

The CDR3 DNA is TGTGCCAGCAGCGGAGGCGGTGAGCAGTTCTTC. Its translation is CASSGGGEQFF. The chain combines TRBV11-3 with TRBJ2-1; TRBD2 might be the D (5 bases). The V end lost 5 bases, the J end lost 9 bases, and 8 bases lay between the germline ends. CDR1 is SGHNT and CDR2 is YENEEA in the germline V gene. This CDR3 has 11 amino acids.

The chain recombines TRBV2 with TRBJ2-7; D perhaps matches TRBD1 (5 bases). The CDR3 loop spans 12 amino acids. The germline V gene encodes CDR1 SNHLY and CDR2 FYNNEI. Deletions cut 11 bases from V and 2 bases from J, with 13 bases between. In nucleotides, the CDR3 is TGTGCCGCGAGCAGGGTTCCCTACGAGCAGTACTTC. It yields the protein CAASRVPYEQYF.